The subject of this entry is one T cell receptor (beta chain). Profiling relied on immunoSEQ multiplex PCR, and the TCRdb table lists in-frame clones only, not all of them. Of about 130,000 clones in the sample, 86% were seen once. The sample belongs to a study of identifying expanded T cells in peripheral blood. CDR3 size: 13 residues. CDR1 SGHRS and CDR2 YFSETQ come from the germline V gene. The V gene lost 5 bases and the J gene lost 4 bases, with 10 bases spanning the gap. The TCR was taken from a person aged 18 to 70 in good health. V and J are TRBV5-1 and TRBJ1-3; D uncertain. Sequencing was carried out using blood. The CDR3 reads CASRAAAGNTIYF. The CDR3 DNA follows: TGCGCCAGCAGGGCAGCAGCCGGAAACACCATATATTTT.